These 10 T cell receptor beta chains were all obtained from the same sample, sequenced in a study of blood T cell repertoires in COVID-19. Clones were sequenced by immunoSEQ multiplex PCR, and TCRdb holds only the in-frame ones, with some missing. This sample has some 97,000 clones, with more than 75% found just once. Sequenced: peripheral blood. The receptors stem from a man aged 25 to 45 in a cohort sampled during active COVID-19.

Here the CDR3 DNA reads TGTGCCTGGAGCGGCGGGGGTGGCTACAATGAGCAGTTCTTC. It specifies CAWSGGGGYNEQFF. This sequence joins TRBV30 and TRBJ2-1, with 7 bases aligning to TRBD2. V was clipped by 3 bases and J by 3 bases; unmatched bases: 5. The CDR3 runs 14 residues. CDR1 GTSNPN and CDR2 SVGIG come from the germline V gene (reference sequence).

This chain links TRBV7-2 with TRBJ2-5; possible D gene TRBD2, 5 bases. The germline gives CDR1 SGHTA, CDR2 FQGNSA. V was trimmed by 3 bases and J by 5 bases, leaving 13 bases between them. This CDR3 has 14 amino acids. The CDR3 region is CASSFNLWRETQYF. CDR3 sequence (DNA): TGTGCCAGCAGCTTCAACCTGTGGAGGGAGACCCAGTACTTC.

The chain carries TRBV25-1 and TRBJ1-1, with 11 bases lining up with TRBD1. V lost 10 bases, J lost 4 bases, and 5 bases stayed unmatched. The CDR3 has 13 residues. Germline CDR1 is MGHDK and CDR2 is SYGVNS. CDR3 DNA sequence: TGTGCCACCGGGGGACAGGGGGGCACTGAAGCTTTCTTT. This codes for CATGGQGGTEAFF.

The V call is TRBV7-6, the J call TRBJ2-5, with D perhaps matching TRBD2 (6 bases). V was cut by 4 bases and J by 3 bases, with 15 bases left in between. Per the germline V gene, CDR1 is SGHVS and CDR2 is FNYEAQ. This CDR3 has 15 residues. CDR3 sequence reads: CASSSRLGVEETQYF. CDR3 coding DNA: TGTGCCAGCAGCTCCCGACTAGGGGTGGAAGAGACCCAGTACTTC.

The V and J genes are TRBV5-5 and TRBJ1-1; D is uncertain. The length of the CDR3 is 15 residues. Germline CDR1 is SGHKS and CDR2 is YYEKEE (reference sequence). The ends were cut back, 0 bases at V and 0 bases at J, with 9 bases in the middle. The CDR3 loop is CASSLGHSMNTEAFF. The CDR3 DNA is TGTGCCAGCAGCTTGGGACATTCGATGAACACTGAAGCTTTCTTT.

This chain uses TRBV12-5 with TRBJ1-4, with D possibly matching TRBD1 (6 bases). Germline V CDR1 and CDR2: LGHNT, FRNRAP. Trimming shortened V by 1 base and J by 6 bases, and 18 bases separated the two germline ends. This CDR3 contains 17 residues. The CDR3 nucleotides are TGTGCTAGTGGTTTGGATACCGGGACACTGACACATGAAAAACTGTTTTTT. This codes for CASGLDTGTLTHEKLFF.

The chain joins TRBV21-1 to TRBJ2-7; the table's TRBD1 call for D was not verified on the DNA. TRBV21-1 is a pseudogene segment. There are 14 residues in the CDR3. CDR3 bases: TGTGCCAGCAGCAACCACACCAACTCCTACGAGCAGTACTTC. This codes for CASSNHTNSYEQYF.

The chain links TRBV28 to TRBJ2-2, with TRBD2 matching 7 bases. Germline V lookup: CDR1 MDHEN, CDR2 SYDVKM. This CDR3 contains 18 residues. After removal of 6 bases from V and 0 bases from J, the junction contained 13 bases not matched to a gene. The CDR3 DNA reads as TGTGCCAGCAGGGGAGGCCGGGGGGATCCGACGAACACCGGGGAGCTGTTTTTT. Protein product: CASRGGRGDPTNTGELFF.

This clone was seen a single time. The rearrangement joins TRBV11-2 to TRBJ2-3; D uncertain. Trimming cost V 4 bases and J 2 bases, with 13 bases left between them. Germline V gives CDR1 SGHAT, CDR2 FQNNGV. There are 15 residues in the CDR3. The CDR3 spells CASSSPGHTTDTQYF. CDR3 bases: TGTGCCAGCAGCTCCCCGGGTCACACCACAGATACGCAGTATTTT.

The sample holds a few counts of this clone. The chain is built from TRBV9 and TRBJ1-2, with TRBD1 matching over 7 bases. Trimming at V came to 0 bases and at J to 5 bases, leaving 13 bases not matched to a gene. Germline-derived CDR1 and CDR2 are SGDLS and YYNGEE. This CDR3 has 17 residues. The chain's CDR3 is CASSVATSQGDRYGYTF. CDR3 sequence (DNA): TGTGCCAGCAGCGTAGCTACTTCCCAGGGGGATCGGTATGGCTACACCTTC.